The 28 T cell receptor beta chains in this list originate from one sample, sequenced in a study of shared clonotypes between healthy human individuals. The repertoire was sequenced with immunoSEQ multiplex PCR; TCRdb's copy has only in-frame clones and lacks some. Of 2.3 million or so clones listed, more than 80% are singletons. Specimen: naive CD4+ T cells from PBMCs. This sample's subset: CD45RA+ positively selected. These receptors came from a man aged 18 to 29 in good health. Some clones in this sample may be carry-over from other donors' samples.

V and J are TRBV28 and TRBJ2-6; D remains unclear. With 2 bases removed from V and 3 bases from J, the gap between germline ends came to 14 bases. CDR3 length equals 17 residues. Germline values: CDR1 MDHEN, CDR2 SYDVKM. CDR3 sequence (DNA): TGTGCCAGCAGTTTAAATCCCCGGCACAATGGGGCCAACGTCCTGACTTTC. Residues: CASSLNPRHNGANVLTF.

The rearrangement joins TRBV30 to TRBJ2-1; 9 nucleotides match TRBD2. V lost 8 bases to trimming and J lost 7 bases; unmatched junction nucleotides: 9. Germline values: CDR1 GTSNPN, CDR2 SVGIG (reference sequence). The CDR3 runs 13 residues. CDR3 loop: CAQRLAETNEQFF. The CDR3, as DNA: TGTGCCCAACGACTAGCGGAGACTAATGAGCAGTTCTTC.

This clone appeared once. The V gene is TRBV5-6, the J gene TRBJ2-1, with 8 bases matching TRBD1. The CDR3 runs 16 residues. The germline gives CDR1 SGHDT, CDR2 YYEEEE. V was pared by 0 bases and J by 2 bases, with 4 bases of the junction left unmatched. CDR3 DNA sequence: TGTGCCAGCAGCTTGGTGGACAGGGCTCCCTACAATGAGCAGTTCTTC. Translation: CASSLVDRAPYNEQFF.

V gene TRBV5-4 combines with J gene TRBJ2-7; 9 bases are a match to TRBD2. The germline CDR1 and CDR2 sequences are SGHNT and YYREEE (reference sequence). The ends lost 4 bases at V and 2 bases at J; junction bases unmatched: 13. The length of the CDR3 is 17 residues. CDR3 coding DNA: TGTGCCAGCAGCGCCTCGCTAGGACTAGCGTCGCCCTACGAGCAGTACTTC. It yields the protein CASSASLGLASPYEQYF.

This sequence joins TRBV6-7 and TRBJ2-2; 8 positions agree with TRBD1. TRBV6-7 is an ORF, with its function uncertain. This CDR3 has 14 amino acids. With V trimmed by 10 bases and J by 0 bases, 4 bases remained unmatched. This CDR3 is CATHRGTNTGELFF. CDR3 DNA: TGTGCCACCCACAGGGGGACGAACACCGGGGAGCTGTTTTTT.

This sequence joins TRBV5-4 and TRBJ1-4; 7 bases map to TRBD1. Per germline, CDR1 SGHNT and CDR2 YYREEE (reference sequence). V trimming: 3 bases; J trimming: 5 bases; junction bases outside the gene matches: 7. This CDR3 is built from 15 residues. CDR3 DNA: TGTGCCAGCAGCTCCGCCCGAGGGGGCAATGAAAAACTGTTTTTT. Protein sequence: CASSSARGGNEKLFF.

This chain joins TRBV30 and TRBJ1-3; D is ambiguous. V gave up 1 base and J gave up 0 bases, with 7 bases separating them. CDR1 and CDR2 from the germline V gene are GTSNPN and SVGIG (reference sequence). This CDR3 region has 14 residues. The CDR3 DNA reads as TGTGCCTGGAGTGGCATGGGCTCTGGAAACACCATATATTTT. Translated, it gives CAWSGMGSGNTIYF.

This chain's CDR3 is CASSEIYAGNTIYF. The CDR3 coding sequence is TGTGCCAGCAGTGAAATATACGCGGGAAACACCATATATTTT. The chain couples TRBV6-1 to TRBJ1-3; D is unresolved. The CDR3 length is 14 residues. Germline values: CDR1 MNHNS, CDR2 SASEGT. Trimming cost V 2 bases and J 4 bases, with 9 bases left between them.

This chain links TRBV15 with TRBJ2-7, with 7 positions matching TRBD1. V shed 0 bases and J 9 bases; nucleotides not matched to a gene: 11. CDR3 length equals 15 residues. Germline CDR1 reads LNHNV; CDR2 reads YYDKDF (reference sequence). As DNA, the CDR3 is TGTGCCACCAGCAGAGATTGGGAAGGGGGCATAGGGCAGTACTTC. It specifies CATSRDWEGGIGQYF.

V usage is TRBV30 and J usage is TRBJ2-1; TRBD2 might be the D (6 bases). The CDR3 consists of 13 residues. V lost 3 bases to trimming and J lost 7 bases, with 13 bases between them. The V gene's germline CDR1 is GTSNPN and CDR2 SVGIG (reference sequence). This CDR3 is CAWRAGQENEQFF. As DNA, the CDR3 is TGTGCCTGGAGGGCGGGGCAGGAAAATGAGCAGTTCTTC.

This chain links TRBV28 with TRBJ1-6, with a possible D match to TRBD1 (5 bases). Trimming left V 6 bases short and J 5 bases short, with 20 bases between. The CDR3 spans 17 residues. Per the germline V gene, CDR1 is MDHEN and CDR2 is SYDVKM. CDR3 sequence: CASRGRGYDSNNSPLHF. For the CDR3, the DNA is TGTGCCAGCAGGGGACGGGGGTACGACAGCAATAATTCACCCCTCCACTTT.

The CDR3, as DNA: TGTGCCAGCAGTCCAAACAGGGATTTCGCAGATACGCAGTATTTT. This translates into CASSPNRDFADTQYF. The chain joins TRBV6-4 to TRBJ2-3; tentative D call: TRBD1 (6 bases). Germline CDR1 reads MRHNA; CDR2 reads SNTAGT. The CDR3 sequence is 15 residues long. The V end was cut by 5 bases, the J end by 4 bases, with 16 bases between.

The chain links TRBV11-3 to TRBJ2-4; tentatively, D is TRBD1 (6 bases). The CDR3 contains 13 residues. The V and J ends lost 3 bases and 5 bases respectively, with 8 bases between them. Germline V gene lookup returns CDR1 SGHNT and CDR2 YENEEA. The CDR3 here is CASSFRGENIQYF. The CDR3 bases are TGTGCCAGCAGCTTCAGGGGAGAAAACATTCAGTACTTC.

V is TRBV5-1 and J is TRBJ2-7, with a weak D call TRBD1 (6 bases). V lost 4 bases and J lost 7, with 15 bases in between. This CDR3 is built from 13 residues. CDR1 and CDR2 (germline): SGHRS, YFSETQ. The CDR3 nucleotides are TGCGCCAGCAGCACGACAGGTCCTTGGGAGCAGTACTTC. Amino acid sequence: CASSTTGPWEQYF.

The V call is TRBV21-1, the J call TRBJ1-2. TRBV21-1 represents a pseudogene. The CDR3 length is 14 residues. In DNA, the CDR3 is TGTGCCAGCAGCAACCGGGACCGAGGCTCTGGCTACACCTTC. Translating it yields CASSNRDRGSGYTF.

The chain uses TRBV7-3 and TRBJ2-1; D not certain. The CDR3 covers 13 residues. V was clipped by 3 bases and J by 15 bases, with 18 bases between them. CDR1 is SGHTA and CDR2 is FQGTGA in the germline V gene. The CDR3 here is CASSFRTPAVLFF. In nucleotides, the CDR3 is TGTGCCAGCAGCTTTCGGACCCCTGCGGTTCTGTTCTTC. The full variable domain, with the rest looked up from reference TRBV7-3 and TRBJ2-1, is GAGVSQTPSNKVTEKGKYVELRCDPISGHTALYWYRQSLGQGPEFLIYFQGTGAADDSGLPNDRFFAVRPEGSVSTLKIQRTERGDSAVYLCASSFRTPAVLFFGPGTRLTVL.

This chain joins TRBV5-1 and TRBJ2-1; 10 nucleotides line up with TRBD2. The CDR3 covers 15 residues. CDR1 is SGHRS, CDR2 YFSETQ, per germline. V lost 6 bases and J lost 7; bases outside the gene matches: 10. CDR3 loop: CASTEREGVGNEQFF. In nucleotides, the CDR3 is TGCGCCAGCACCGAGCGGGAGGGCGTGGGGAATGAGCAGTTCTTC.

This chain connects TRBV28 to TRBJ2-5; perhaps D is TRBD1 or TRBD2 (5 bases each). Germline V gives CDR1 MDHEN, CDR2 SYDVKM. The CDR3 loop spans 12 amino acids. Trimming removed 4 bases at V and 5 bases at J, with 8 bases between. The CDR3 nucleotides are TGTGCCAGCAGTTCTTGGGGGGAGACCCAGTACTTC. The encoded protein is CASSSWGETQYF.

This clone was counted once. The chain links TRBV27 to TRBJ2-7; maybe TRBD2 (6 bases). Germline V gene lookup returns CDR1 MNHEY and CDR2 SMNVEV (reference sequence). CDR3 length equals 14 residues. V dropped 5 bases and J dropped 0 bases, with 11 bases sitting between them. CDR3 nucleotide sequence: TGTGCCAGCAGTCCGCGGGACTTCTCCTACGAGCAGTACTTC. Translating gives CASSPRDFSYEQYF.

This clone was found once. V and J are TRBV14 and TRBJ2-7; tentatively, D is TRBD2 (6 bases). The CDR3 length is 15 residues. V lost 0 bases and J 6 bases, leaving 15 bases between the germline ends. The germline V gene encodes CDR1 SGHDN and CDR2 FVKESK. In nucleotides, the CDR3 is TGTGCCAGCAGCCAAGATAGTCGGCGAGCGGGCGAGCAGTACTTC. Its translation is CASSQDSRRAGEQYF.

The chain employs TRBV6-1 and TRBJ1-1; weak D call: TRBD1 (5 bases). The CDR3 length is 18 residues. V lost 0 bases, J lost 7 bases, and 24 bases lay in between. Germline CDR1 is MNHNS and CDR2 is SASEGT. The CDR3 protein is CASSEARGATGRRVEAFF. DNA of the CDR3: TGTGCCAGCAGTGAAGCGCGAGGGGCGACGGGGAGAAGAGTTGAAGCTTTCTTT.

CDR3 protein: CASSIVGRWNEQFF. The CDR3 region has the DNA TGTGCCAGTAGTATAGTGGGGAGGTGGAATGAGCAGTTCTTC. The chain carries TRBV19 and TRBJ2-1; D is perhaps TRBD2 (6 bases). V dropped 1 base and J dropped 7 bases, with 11 bases sitting between them. CDR3 length: 14 amino acids. The germline V gene has CDR1 LNHDA and CDR2 SQIVND (reference sequence).

This clone was observed a single time. J is TRBJ2-4 and V is TRBV4-2; possibly TRBD2 for D (6 bases). V was pared by 6 bases and J by 0 bases, with 21 bases between. The germline V gene encodes CDR1 LGHNA and CDR2 YNFKEQ. This CDR3 is built from 18 residues. The CDR3: CASRGLGGEDSAKNIQYF. The CDR3 DNA sequence: TGTGCCAGCAGGGGGCTCGGGGGTGAGGATTCAGCCAAAAACATTCAGTACTTC.

This clone was detected once. The CDR3, as DNA: TGTGCCAGCACCTTTAGGGGGTCCACGGGGGGCGAAAAACTGTTTTTT. The encoded protein is CASTFRGSTGGEKLFF. This chain links TRBV28 with TRBJ1-4; D perhaps matches TRBD1 (6 bases). The CDR3 has 16 residues. In germline, CDR1 is MDHEN, CDR2 SYDVKM. Trimming took 7 bases from V and 8 from J, leaving 23 bases between them.

The chain employs TRBV7-6 and TRBJ2-1; D may be TRBD2 (6 bases). The CDR3 sequence is 15 residues long. Germline CDR1 and CDR2: SGHVS and FNYEAQ. The V and J ends lost 5 bases and 5 bases respectively, with 16 bases between them. The CDR3 bases are TGTGCCAGCAGCACCTGGGGGGTGGATAACAATGAGCAGTTCTTC. Translated, it gives CASSTWGVDNNEQFF. Together with reference TRBV7-6 and TRBJ2-1, the CDR3 gives the full variable domain: GAGVSQSPRYKVTKRGQDVALRCDPISGHVSLYWYRQALGQGPEFLTYFNYEAQQDKSGLPNDRFSAERPEGSISTLTIQRTEQRDSAMYRCASSTWGVDNNEQFFGPGTRLTVL.

This chain uses TRBV18 with TRBJ2-5; D assignment may be TRBD1 or TRBD2 (5 bases each). The CDR3 contains 16 residues. Trimming cost V 3 bases and J 1 base, with 15 bases left between them. Germline CDR1 and CDR2: KGHSH and LQKENI. CDR3 in amino acids: CASSPLGDRSQETQYF. The CDR3 DNA reads as TGTGCCAGCTCACCGTTAGGGGACCGCTCCCAAGAGACCCAGTACTTC.

The CDR3 nucleotides read TGTGCCAGCAGGTATGCTAGCGGGAGGGGCAATGAGCAGTTCTTC. It specifies CASRYASGRGNEQFF. The J gene is TRBJ2-1, the V gene TRBV5-6; 12 positions match TRBD2. The V segment lost 5 bases and the J segment 6 bases; nucleotides outside the gene matches: 6. Germline V gene data show CDR1 as SGHDT and CDR2 as YYEEEE. The CDR3 has 15 amino acids.

The V gene is TRBV25-1, the J gene TRBJ2-1; 8 bases are a match to TRBD2. This CDR3 is built from 17 residues. The trim removed 4 bases at V and 8 bases at J, leaving 16 bases unmatched. Germline V gene sequence: CDR1 MGHDK, CDR2 SYGVNS. CDR3: CASSAASGLNRHDEQFF. The CDR3 region has the DNA TGTGCCAGCAGTGCCGCTAGCGGGCTGAACCGGCACGATGAGCAGTTCTTC.